This TCR beta chain was identified in a study of T cells in Graves' hyperthyroidism and ophthalmopathy. Study-wide results and limits: The model's output predicted ophthalmopathy at a median of 6.5 months prior to onset.

Germline loops: CDR1 MNHEY, CDR2 SMNVEV (reference sequence). V lost 2 bases and J lost 4; bases outside the gene matches: 8. The CDR3 is made up of 16 amino acids. TCR beta CDR3 region amplification was performed from RNA transcripts. Researchers ran a first-round RT-PCR on the TCR CDR3 using the HTBI primer set. TCRdb analysed the multiplex PCR reads with MiXCR anew, one entry per CDR3 protein. Altogether 250,000 to 300,000 distinct CDR3 sequences are present, roughly 15% being singletons, with the ten largest covering roughly 7.9%. This clonotype was counted at least ten times. Its target is unknown.

This TCR came from a woman aged 40 to 55 with Graves' hyperthyroidism. Sample: blood. This chain joins TRBV27 and TRBJ2-3, with 8 positions matching TRBD1. CDR3 coding DNA: TGTGCCAGCAGTTTAATCCCGACAGGGGCGGCAGATACGCAGTATTTT. It encodes CASSLIPTGAADTQYF.